Shown below are 8 T cell receptor beta chains from a single sample sequenced in a study of shared clonotypes between healthy human individuals (dated by TCRdb to about 2020). The library came from the immunoSEQ multiplex PCR assay. As stored in TCRdb, this immuneACCESS dataset retains in-frame rearrangements with V and J assigned. A fraction of the clones does not appear; measured against another copy, unresolved V genes explain less than half of the discrepancy, and the remainder lacks a known reason. In all, the sample holds about 2.3 million clones, and 85% to 95% of those were seen once. The ten largest clonotypes hold 0.3% to 0.4% of the sample. The sequenced material came from naive CD4+ T cells from PBMCs. The cell subset or site label of this sample denotes: CD45RA+ positively selected. The receptor set was obtained from a young man in good health. Some clones in this sample may be carry-over from other donors' samples.

The J gene is TRBJ2-3, the V gene TRBV6-6; perhaps TRBD2 as D (6 bases). CDR1 is MNHNY, CDR2 SVGAGI, per germline (reference sequence). V was clipped by 8 bases and J by 5 bases, with 14 bases between them. The CDR3 spans 13 residues. CDR3 region: CASRDSRLDTQYF. The CDR3 coding sequence is TGTGCCAGCCGGGACTCGAGATTAGATACGCAGTATTTT.

The chain has TRBV28 and TRBJ2-1; tentatively, D is TRBD2 (8 bases). The CDR3 runs to 16 residues. From germline, CDR1 is MDHEN and CDR2 SYDVKM. V lost 5 bases and J lost 6, with 20 bases in between. CDR3 sequence (DNA): TGTGCCAGCAGTCCCCCACAGGGGAGCGGGGGCAATGAGCAGTTCTTC. Translated: CASSPPQGSGGNEQFF.

This clone came up once. The V call is TRBV6-5, the J call TRBJ2-1; TRBD2 matches at 7 bases. Germline loops: CDR1 MNHEY, CDR2 SVGAGI. The CDR3 sequence is 16 residues long. Trimming removed 0 bases from V and 4 bases from J; junction bases left unmatched: 6. CDR3: CASSYSEAGLYNEQFF. The DNA for the CDR3 is TGTGCCAGCAGTTACTCGGAAGCGGGGTTATACAATGAGCAGTTCTTC.

The V gene is TRBV6-5, the J gene TRBJ2-7; the D is unclear. In germline, CDR1 is MNHEY, CDR2 SVGAGI. Trimming shortened V by 7 bases and J by 5 bases, and 9 bases separated the two germline ends. The CDR3 is made up of 11 amino acids. The CDR3 loop reads CASTADNEQYF. CDR3 sequence (DNA): TGTGCCAGCACCGCCGATAACGAGCAGTACTTC.

The chain links TRBV30 to TRBJ1-1; possible D gene TRBD1, 5 bases. This CDR3 has 13 residues. The V end was cut by 5 bases, the J end by 1 base, with 11 bases between. CDR1 is GTSNPN and CDR2 is SVGIG in the germline V gene (reference sequence). Written as DNA, the CDR3 is TGTGCCTGGGGGGGACGGGCGAACACTGAAGCTTTCTTT. This encodes CAWGGRANTEAFF.

The chain recombines TRBV27 with TRBJ1-1; D gene ambiguous. This CDR3 comprises 16 residues. Trimming stripped 2 bases from V and 4 bases from J, with 17 bases between. CDR1 and CDR2 from the germline V gene are MNHEY and SMNVEV (reference sequence). The CDR3 here is CASSLSEPRTATEAFF. The DNA of the CDR3 is TGTGCCAGCAGTTTAAGCGAACCCAGGACGGCCACTGAAGCTTTCTTT.

The chain employs TRBV7-2 and TRBJ1-5, with 7 positions matching TRBD1. Trimming removed 4 bases from V and 2 bases from J; junction bases left unmatched: 17. This CDR3 has 19 residues. Germline CDR1 SGHTA, CDR2 FQGNSA. The CDR3, as DNA: TGTGCCAGCAGCTGGCAGGGGGGAACAGGGGTTGTGGGCAATCAGCCCCAGCATTTT. Encoded protein: CASSWQGGTGVVGNQPQHF.

In nucleotides, the CDR3 is TGTGCCAGCAGCGCACGACTAGCGGCCCAAGAGACCCAGTACTTC. It is translated as CASSARLAAQETQYF. The rearrangement uses TRBV7-2 and TRBJ2-5, with TRBD2 identical over 9 bases. The germline CDR1 and CDR2 sequences are SGHTA and FQGNSA. The CDR3 is 15 amino acids. Trimming at V came to 5 bases and at J to 1 base, leaving 5 bases not matched to a gene.